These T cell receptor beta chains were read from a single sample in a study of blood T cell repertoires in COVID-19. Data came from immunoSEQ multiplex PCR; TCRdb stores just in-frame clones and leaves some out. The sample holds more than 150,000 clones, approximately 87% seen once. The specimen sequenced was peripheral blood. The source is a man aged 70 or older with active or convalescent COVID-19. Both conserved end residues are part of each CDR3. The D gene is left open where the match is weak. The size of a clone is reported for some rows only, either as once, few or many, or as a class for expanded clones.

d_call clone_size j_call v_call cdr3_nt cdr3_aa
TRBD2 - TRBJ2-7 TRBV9 TGTGCCAGCAGCCCACGACTAGCGGGGTGGGCCTACGAGCAGTACTTC CASSPRLAGWAYEQYF
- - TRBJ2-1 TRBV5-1 TGCGCCAGCAGCTTGGCAGGCAATGAGCAGTTCTTC CASSLAGNEQFF
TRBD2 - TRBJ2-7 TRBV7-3 TGTGCCAGCAGCCGGGGGGCTAGCGGGAGTATCGACGAGCAGTACTTC CASSRGASGSIDEQYF
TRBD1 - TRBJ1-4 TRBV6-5 TGTGCCAGCAGGTCGACAGGGGGGGATGAAAAACTGTTTTTT CASRSTGGDEKLFF
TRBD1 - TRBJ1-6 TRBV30 TGTGCCTGGAGTGAGGAGGACAGGGGGCCACCCTATAATTCACCCCTCCACTTT CAWSEEDRGPPYNSPLHF
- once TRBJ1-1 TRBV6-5 TGTGCCAGCATCAGGGCCCACGGCGAAGCTTTCTTT CASIRAHGEAFF
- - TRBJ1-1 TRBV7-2 TGTGCCAGCAGCCCAAGACAGGTTATGAACACTGAAGCTTTCTTT CASSPRQVMNTEAFF
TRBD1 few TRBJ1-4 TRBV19 TGTGCCAGTAGTCTAGCCGGGACAGCAACTAATGAAAAACTGTTTTTT CASSLAGTATNEKLFF
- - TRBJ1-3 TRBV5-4 TGTGCCAGCAGCTCCCGACGGGAAAGTGGAAACACCATATATTTT CASSSRRESGNTIYF
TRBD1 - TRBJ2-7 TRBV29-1 TGCAGCGTTGTCTGGCGGGACAGGGGTTACGAGCAGTACTTC CSVVWRDRGYEQYF
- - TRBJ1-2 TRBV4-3 TGCGCCAGCAGCCTGGACAGCTATGGCTACACCTTC CASSLDSYGYTF
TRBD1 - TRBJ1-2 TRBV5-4 TGTGCCAGCAGCTCGGACAGGGGGCTGGGGTATGGCTACACCTTC CASSSDRGLGYGYTF
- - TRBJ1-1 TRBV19 TGTGCCAGTAGCATCGGACAAACCACTGAAGCTTTCTTT CASSIGQTTEAFF
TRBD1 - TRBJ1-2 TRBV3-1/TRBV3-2 TGTGCCAGCAGCCGGGGACAGGGGACGTATGGCTACACCTTC CASSRGQGTYGYTF
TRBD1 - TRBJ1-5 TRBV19 TGTGCCAGTAGAAGACAGGGGGCAGTTGTTAGCAATCAGCCCCAGCATTTT CASRRQGAVVSNQPQHF
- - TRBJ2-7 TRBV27 TGTGCCAGCAGTTTACAGAACTCCTACGAGCAGTACTTC CASSLQNSYEQYF
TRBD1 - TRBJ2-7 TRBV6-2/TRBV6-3 TGTGCCAGCAGCACCGAGCCGGGACAGGGTTACGAGCAGTACTTC CASSTEPGQGYEQYF
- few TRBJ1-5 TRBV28 TGTGCCAGCAGTCTCCCCCGGACAAAAGCCCATCAGCCCCAGCATTTT CASSLPRTKAHQPQHF
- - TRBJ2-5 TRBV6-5 TGTGCCAGCAGTTACTCAATCGGAGAGACCCAGTACTTC CASSYSIGETQYF
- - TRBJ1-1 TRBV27 TGTGCCAGCAGTTTATCGGACGGGAGCTTTGGGGACACTGAAGCTTTCTTT CASSLSDGSFGDTEAFF
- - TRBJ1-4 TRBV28 TGTGCCAGCAGTTTGGTGGGGCTAGGAAAACTGTTTTTT CASSLVGLGKLFF
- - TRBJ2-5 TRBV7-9 TGTGCCAGCAGTCTCCAGGGAATGACCCAGTACTTC CASSLQGMTQYF
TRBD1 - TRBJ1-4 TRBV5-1 TGCGCCAGCAGCCCAAACACAGGGGGGTCTGAAAAACTGTTTTTT CASSPNTGGSEKLFF
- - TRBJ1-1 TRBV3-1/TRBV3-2 TGTGCCAGCAGCCAAGGATTTATAGACGTTGGAGGGCGCGCTGAAGCTTTCTTT CASSQGFIDVGGRAEAFF
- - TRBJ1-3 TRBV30 TGTGCCTGGAGTATCACCGCGGGACCCCCGAACACCATATATTTT CAWSITAGPPNTIYF
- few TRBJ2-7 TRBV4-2 TGTGCCAGCAGCCTGGGGGGCGGGAGACAGGACGAGCAGTACTTC CASSLGGGRQDEQYF
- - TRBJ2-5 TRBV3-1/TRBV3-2 TGTGCCAGCAGCCAAGTGGGGCTCGTGACCCAGTACTTC CASSQVGLVTQYF
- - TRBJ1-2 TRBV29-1 TGCAGCGTTGAAGTCCCACGCGGGGCAGAGGGTGGCTACACCTTC CSVEVPRGAEGGYTF
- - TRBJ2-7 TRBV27 TGTGCCAGCAGTTTATATGGCGAGGGCGAGCAGTACTTC CASSLYGEGEQYF
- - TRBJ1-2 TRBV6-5 TGTGCCTTGGGGCCAAATGGCTACACCTTC CALGPNGYTF
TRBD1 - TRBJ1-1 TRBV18 TGTGCCAGCTCACTAACCCGGGACAGGGGTCTATCTGAAGCTTTCTTT CASSLTRDRGLSEAFF
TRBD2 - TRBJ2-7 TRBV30 TGTGCCTGGAATGTGGGGGGGGAGCAGTACTTC CAWNVGGEQYF
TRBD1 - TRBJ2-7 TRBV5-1 TGCGCCAGCAGGTATCTGACAGGGGGTGACGAGCAGTACTTC CASRYLTGGDEQYF
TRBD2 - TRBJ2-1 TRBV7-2 TGTGCCAGCAGTAGTAACCCGACTAGCGGGAAACACCCCTACAATGAGCAGTTCTTC CASSSNPTSGKHPYNEQFF
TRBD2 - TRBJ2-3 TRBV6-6 TGTGCCAGCATTGACGCGGCGGGGGGCACAGATACGCAGTATTTT CASIDAAGGTDTQYF
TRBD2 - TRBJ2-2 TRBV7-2 TGTGCCAGCAGCCCGGCTAGCGGGAAGGGGATTGGCACCGGGGAGCTGTTTTTT CASSPASGKGIGTGELFF
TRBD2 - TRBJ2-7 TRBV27 TGTGCCAGCAGTCCTACCGGACTAGCGGGAGGAAGGGCCTACGAGCAGTACTTC CASSPTGLAGGRAYEQYF
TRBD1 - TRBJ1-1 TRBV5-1 TGCGCCAGCAGCGCTCCCGGGACAGGGGTTAACACTGAAGCTTTCTTT CASSAPGTGVNTEAFF
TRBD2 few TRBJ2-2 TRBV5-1 TGCGCCAGCAGCATAAGACTAGCGGGAAATCACGGGGAGCTGTTTTTT CASSIRLAGNHGELFF
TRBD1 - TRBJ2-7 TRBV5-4 TGTGCCAGCAGCCCGTGGGACAGGGGAGACTACGAGCAGTACTTC CASSPWDRGDYEQYF
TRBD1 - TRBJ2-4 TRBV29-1 TGCAGCGTTGCAGGGGGTAACATTCAGTACTTC CSVAGGNIQYF
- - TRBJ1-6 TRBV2 TGTGCCAGCCTTCGGGAGAGGAGGTCACCCCTCCACTTT CASLRERRSPLHF